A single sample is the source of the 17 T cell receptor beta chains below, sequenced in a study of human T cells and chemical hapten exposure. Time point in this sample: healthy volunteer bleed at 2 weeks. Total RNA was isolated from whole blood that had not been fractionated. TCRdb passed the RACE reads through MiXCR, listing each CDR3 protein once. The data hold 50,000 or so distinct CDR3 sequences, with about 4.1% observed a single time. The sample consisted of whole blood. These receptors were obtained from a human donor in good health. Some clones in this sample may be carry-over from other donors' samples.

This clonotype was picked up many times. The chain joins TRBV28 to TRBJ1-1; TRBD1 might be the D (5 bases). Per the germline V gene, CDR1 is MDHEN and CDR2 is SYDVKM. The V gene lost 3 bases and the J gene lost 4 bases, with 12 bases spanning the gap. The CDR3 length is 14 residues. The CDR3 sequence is CASSFGTRTTEAFF. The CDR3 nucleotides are TGTGCCAGCAGTTTTGGGACGCGAACCACTGAAGCTTTCTTT.

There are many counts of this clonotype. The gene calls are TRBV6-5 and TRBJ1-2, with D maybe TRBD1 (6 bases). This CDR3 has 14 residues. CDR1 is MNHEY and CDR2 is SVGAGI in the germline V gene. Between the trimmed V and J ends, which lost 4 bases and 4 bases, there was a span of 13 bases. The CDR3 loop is CASSFRTGRYGYTF. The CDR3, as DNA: TGTGCCAGCAGTTTTCGTACAGGGCGCTATGGCTACACCTTC.

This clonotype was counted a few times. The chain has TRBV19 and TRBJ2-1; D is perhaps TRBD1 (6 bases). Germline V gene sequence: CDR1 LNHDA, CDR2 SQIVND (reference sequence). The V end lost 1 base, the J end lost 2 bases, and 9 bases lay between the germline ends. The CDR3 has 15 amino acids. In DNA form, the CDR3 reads TGTGCCAGTAGTATAGTCCAGGGGACCTACAATGAGCAGTTCTTC. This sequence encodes CASSIVQGTYNEQFF.

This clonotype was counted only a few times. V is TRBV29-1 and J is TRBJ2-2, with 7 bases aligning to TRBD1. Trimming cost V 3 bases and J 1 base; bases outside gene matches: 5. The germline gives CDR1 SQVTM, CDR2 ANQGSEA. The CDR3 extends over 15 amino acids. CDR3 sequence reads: CSVEATGLNTGELFF. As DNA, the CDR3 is TGCAGCGTTGAGGCGACAGGGTTGAACACCGGGGAGCTGTTTTTT.

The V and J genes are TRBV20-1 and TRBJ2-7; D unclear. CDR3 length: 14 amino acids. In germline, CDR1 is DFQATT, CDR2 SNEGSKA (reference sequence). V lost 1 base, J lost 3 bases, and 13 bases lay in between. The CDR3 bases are TGCAGTGCTAGAGGCCGTCACATAGGCTACGAGCAGTACTTC. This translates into CSARGRHIGYEQYF.

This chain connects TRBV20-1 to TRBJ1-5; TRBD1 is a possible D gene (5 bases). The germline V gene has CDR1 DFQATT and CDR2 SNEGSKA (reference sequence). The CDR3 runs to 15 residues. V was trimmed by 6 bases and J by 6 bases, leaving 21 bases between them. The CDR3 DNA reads TGCAGTGCCAATTCAGGGATAACCGGTACTCAGCCCCAGCATTTT. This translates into CSANSGITGTQPQHF.

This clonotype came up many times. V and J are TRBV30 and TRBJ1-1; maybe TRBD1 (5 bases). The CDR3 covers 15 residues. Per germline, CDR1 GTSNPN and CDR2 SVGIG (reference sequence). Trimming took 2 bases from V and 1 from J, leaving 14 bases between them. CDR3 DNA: TGTGCCTGGAGTACCGGGGACCCCTGGAACACTGAAGCTTTCTTT. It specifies CAWSTGDPWNTEAFF.

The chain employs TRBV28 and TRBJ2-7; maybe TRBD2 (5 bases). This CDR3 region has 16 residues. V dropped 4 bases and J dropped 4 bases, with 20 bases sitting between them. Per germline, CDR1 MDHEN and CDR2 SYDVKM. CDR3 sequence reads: CASSSRYSGGRYEQYF. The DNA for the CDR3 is TGTGCCAGCAGTTCCCGCTATTCCGGAGGCCGGTACGAGCAGTACTTC. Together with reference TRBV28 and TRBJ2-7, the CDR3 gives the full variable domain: DVKVTQSSRYLVKRTGEKVFLECVQDMDHENMFWYRQDPGLGLRLIYFSYDVKMKEKGDIPEGYSVSREKKERFSLILESASTNQTSMYLCASSSRYSGGRYEQYFGPGTRLTVT.

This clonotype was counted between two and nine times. The CDR3: CASSSQDRPPSGANVLTF. The DNA of the CDR3 is TGTGCCAGCAGTTCCCAAGACAGGCCGCCTTCTGGGGCCAACGTCCTGACTTTC. The chain is built from TRBV12-3 or TRBV12-4 and TRBJ2-6; tentatively, D is TRBD1 (6 bases). This CDR3 spans 18 amino acids. V lost 4 bases and J lost 1, with 17 bases in between.

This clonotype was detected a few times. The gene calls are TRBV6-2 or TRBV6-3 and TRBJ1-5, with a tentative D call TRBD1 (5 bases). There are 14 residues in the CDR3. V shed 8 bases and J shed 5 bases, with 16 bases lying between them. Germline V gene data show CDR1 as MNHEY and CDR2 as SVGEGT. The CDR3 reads CASCRGGRDQPQHF. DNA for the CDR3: TGTGCCAGCTGCCGGGGCGGGCGGGATCAGCCCCAGCATTTT.

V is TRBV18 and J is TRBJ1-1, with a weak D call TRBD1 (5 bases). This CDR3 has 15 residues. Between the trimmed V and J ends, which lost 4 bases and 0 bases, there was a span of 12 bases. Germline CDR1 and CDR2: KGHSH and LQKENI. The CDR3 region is CASSLGPRLNTEAFF. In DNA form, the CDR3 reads TGTGCCAGCTCACTGGGACCGAGACTGAACACTGAAGCTTTCTTT.

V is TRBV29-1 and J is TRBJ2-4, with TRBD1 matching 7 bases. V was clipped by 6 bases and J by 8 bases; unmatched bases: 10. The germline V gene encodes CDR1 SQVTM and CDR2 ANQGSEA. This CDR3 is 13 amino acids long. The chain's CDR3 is CSVQHRGTYIQYF. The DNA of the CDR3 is TGCAGCGTCCAACACAGGGGCACGTACATTCAGTACTTC.

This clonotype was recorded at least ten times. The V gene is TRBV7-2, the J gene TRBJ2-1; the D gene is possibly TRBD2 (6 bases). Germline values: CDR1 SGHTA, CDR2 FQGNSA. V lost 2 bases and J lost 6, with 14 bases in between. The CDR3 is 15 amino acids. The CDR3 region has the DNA TGTGCCAGCAGCTTAATATGGGGCGGGACCAATGAGCAGTTCTTC. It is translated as CASSLIWGGTNEQFF.

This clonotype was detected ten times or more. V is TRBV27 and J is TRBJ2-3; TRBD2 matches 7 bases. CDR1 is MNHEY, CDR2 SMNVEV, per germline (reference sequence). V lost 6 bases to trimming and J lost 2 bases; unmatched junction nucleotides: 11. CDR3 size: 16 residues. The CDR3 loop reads CASSSTSERDTDTQYF. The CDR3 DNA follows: TGTGCCAGCAGCTCTACTAGCGAAAGAGACACAGATACGCAGTATTTT.

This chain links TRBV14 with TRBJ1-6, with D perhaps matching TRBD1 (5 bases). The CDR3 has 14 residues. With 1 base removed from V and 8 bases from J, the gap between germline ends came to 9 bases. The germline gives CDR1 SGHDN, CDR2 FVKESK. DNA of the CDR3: TGTGCCAGCAGCCAAGTTGGGGGTTATTCACCCCTCCACTTT. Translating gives CASSQVGGYSPLHF.

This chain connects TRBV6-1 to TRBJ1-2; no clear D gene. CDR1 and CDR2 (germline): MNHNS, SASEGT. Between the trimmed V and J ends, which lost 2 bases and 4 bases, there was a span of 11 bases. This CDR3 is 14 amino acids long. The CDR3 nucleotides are TGTGCCAGCAGTGAAAGTCCCCATTTCTATGGCTACACCTTC. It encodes CASSESPHFYGYTF.

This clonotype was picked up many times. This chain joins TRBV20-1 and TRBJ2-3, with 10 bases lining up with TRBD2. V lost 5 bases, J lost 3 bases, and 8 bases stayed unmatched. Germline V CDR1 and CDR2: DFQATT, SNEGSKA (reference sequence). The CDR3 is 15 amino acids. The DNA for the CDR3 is TGCAGTGCTGCCCCGCTAGCGGGAGCAACAGATACGCAGTATTTT. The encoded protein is CSAAPLAGATDTQYF.